The 29 T cell receptor beta chains below were found in one sample sequenced in a study of T cell responses to AZD1222 COVID-19 vaccine. Sequencing used immunoSEQ multiplex PCR; TCRdb keeps in-frame clones, though not all of them. The sample comprises 120,000 or so clones, around nine tenths of which are singletons, and approximately 7.9% rests with the top ten. The material sequenced was peripheral blood, taken on day 0 of AZD1222 vaccination. These TCRs come from an adult in good health.

The gene calls are TRBV19 and TRBJ2-3, with 12 bases that match TRBD2. Germline V gene sequence: CDR1 LNHDA, CDR2 SQIVND (reference sequence). The ends lost 3 bases at V and 6 bases at J; junction bases unmatched: 4. The CDR3 covers 15 residues. DNA for the CDR3: TGTGCCAGTAGTATGGGCACTAGCGGGAGGGATACGCAGTATTTT. Its translation: CASSMGTSGRDTQYF.

This sequence joins TRBV28 and TRBJ2-1; D is ambiguous. V was cut by 5 bases and J by 4 bases, with 6 bases left in between. The germline V gene has CDR1 MDHEN and CDR2 SYDVKM. The CDR3 runs 12 residues. In DNA form, the CDR3 reads TGTGCCAGCAGTAAAGATTACAATGAGCAGTTCTTC. Translated: CASSKDYNEQFF.

The rearrangement uses TRBV6-5 and TRBJ1-5, with D perhaps matching TRBD1 (5 bases). CDR3 length equals 13 residues. CDR1 is MNHEY and CDR2 is SVGAGI in the germline V gene. The V end lost 7 bases, the J end lost 4 bases, and 11 bases lay between the germline ends. CDR3 nucleotides: TGTGCCAGCATGGGACCGGGGAATCAGCCCCAGCATTTT. This sequence encodes CASMGPGNQPQHF.

The chain employs TRBV18 and TRBJ2-4; D not certain. This CDR3 region has 15 residues. The V and J ends lost 3 bases and 1 base respectively, with 10 bases between them. Per the germline V gene, CDR1 is KGHSH and CDR2 is LQKENI. CDR3 DNA sequence: TGTGCCAGCTCACCGTCTACTTGGGCCAAAAACATTCAGTACTTC. It is translated as CASSPSTWAKNIQYF. Full variable domain (rest looked up from reference TRBV18 and TRBJ2-4): NAGVMQNPRHLVRRRGQEARLRCSPMKGHSHVYWYRQLPEEGLKFMVYLQKENIIDESGMPKERFSAEFPKEGPSILRIQQVVRGDSAAYFCASSPSTWAKNIQYFGAGTRLSVL.

The chain employs TRBV5-4 and TRBJ1-1; perhaps TRBD1 as D (6 bases). V lost 5 bases to trimming and J lost 2 bases, with 19 bases between them. CDR1 and CDR2 (germline): SGHNT, YYREEE (reference sequence). The CDR3 totals 16 residues. CDR3 nucleotides: TGTGCCAGCAGGCACGCGACAGGAGTCAGAAACACTGAAGCTTTCTTT. The encoded protein is CASRHATGVRNTEAFF.

The V gene is TRBV5-1, the J gene TRBJ2-7, with 12 bases lining up with TRBD1. CDR3 length: 18 residues. The V gene end was trimmed by 0 bases and the J gene end by 3 bases; junction bases not matched to a gene: 10. Germline CDR1 reads SGHRS; CDR2 reads YFSETQ. The chain's CDR3 is CASSLAGQGASPRYEQYF. In DNA form, the CDR3 reads TGCGCCAGCAGCTTGGCGGGACAGGGGGCTTCCCCACGCTACGAGCAGTACTTC.

The genes are TRBV11-2 and TRBJ1-3, with a weak D call TRBD1 (5 bases). V lost 1 base, J lost 1 base, and 11 bases lay in between. Per the germline V gene, CDR1 is SGHAT and CDR2 is FQNNGV. The CDR3 is 16 residues long. The CDR3 DNA reads as TGTGCCAGCAGCTTAGGTGCGGGGGGGTCTGGAAACACCATATATTTT. Amino acid sequence: CASSLGAGGSGNTIYF.

CDR3 coding DNA: TGTGCCAGTAGTAAGGGACTAGCGGGAGCGACGACGAACACCGGGGAGCTGTTTTTT. Protein product: CASSKGLAGATTNTGELFF. The chain links TRBV19 to TRBJ2-2; TRBD2 aligns across 14 bases. The CDR3 has 19 amino acids. CDR1 and CDR2 (germline): LNHDA, SQIVND (reference sequence). The junction had 7 bases not matched to a gene; V was cut back by 4 bases and J by 0 bases.

This rearrangement joins TRBV12-3 or TRBV12-4 to TRBJ1-4; the D is unclear. V was pared by 3 bases and J by 7 bases, with 6 bases between. The length of the CDR3 is 12 residues. CDR3 DNA sequence: TGTGCCAGCAGTTTTAGGGCTGAAAAACTGTTTTTT. Protein product: CASSFRAEKLFF.

The chain uses TRBV20-1 and TRBJ2-1, with no clear D. V lost 7 bases, J lost 10 bases, and 11 bases lay in between. The CDR3 runs 10 residues. CDR1 is DFQATT, CDR2 SNEGSKA, per germline (reference sequence). In DNA, the CDR3 is TGCAGTGGGTGGCAGGAGGAGCAGTTCTTC. It translates to CSGWQEEQFF.

The genes are TRBV9 and TRBJ2-3; 13 bases line up with TRBD2. The CDR3 consists of 16 residues. J gave up 2 bases and V 3 bases, and 3 bases lay outside the gene matches. Germline V gives CDR1 SGDLS, CDR2 YYNGEE. The CDR3 DNA reads TGTGCCAGCAGCGCTGGGACTAGCGGGACCACAGATACGCAGTATTTT. Residues: CASSAGTSGTTDTQYF.

The rearrangement links TRBV28 to TRBJ2-7, with TRBD2 matching 8 bases. The CDR3 length is 15 residues. V was pared by 1 base and J by 0 bases, with 2 bases of the junction left unmatched. CDR1 is MDHEN, CDR2 SYDVKM, per germline. The DNA of the CDR3 is TGTGCCAGCAGTTTATTGAGCGGGAGCTCCTACGAGCAGTACTTC. Its translation: CASSLLSGSSYEQYF.

The V gene is TRBV5-1, the J gene TRBJ2-7; D not certain. CDR1 SGHRS and CDR2 YFSETQ come from the germline V gene. This CDR3 region has 14 residues. V lost 0 bases to trimming and J lost 0 bases, with 7 bases between them. CDR3 region: CASSLVGISYEQYF. CDR3 bases: TGCGCCAGCAGCTTGGTGGGGATCTCCTACGAGCAGTACTTC.

This clone was counted once. The chain is built from TRBV11-2 and TRBJ1-2, with 9 bases identical to TRBD1. Looked up from germline, CDR1 is SGHAT and CDR2 is FQNNGV. This CDR3 comprises 16 residues. Trimming cost V 4 bases and J 1 base; bases outside gene matches: 7. The CDR3, as DNA: TGTGCCAGCAGCTGGACCGACAGGGGGGGTAACTATGGCTACACCTTC. This encodes CASSWTDRGGNYGYTF.

J is TRBJ2-1 and V is TRBV28; 10 bases agree with TRBD2. Germline values: CDR1 MDHEN, CDR2 SYDVKM. Trimming at V came to 5 bases and at J to 6 bases, leaving 7 bases not matched to a gene. The CDR3 extends over 15 amino acids. The CDR3 DNA reads TGTGCCAGCAGTGAAGCGGGAGGGCCCGTCAATGAGCAGTTCTTC. Protein product: CASSEAGGPVNEQFF.

The chain recombines TRBV28 with TRBJ2-4; D is possibly TRBD2 (7 bases). Germline lookup yields CDR1 MDHEN and CDR2 SYDVKM. The V and J ends lost 6 bases and 0 bases respectively, with 15 bases between them. The CDR3 loop spans 16 amino acids. DNA of the CDR3: TGTGCCAGCAGGCCCCGAGGGGGGGGAGCCAAAAACATTCAGTACTTC. Amino acids: CASRPRGGGAKNIQYF. Together with reference TRBV28 and TRBJ2-4, the CDR3 gives the full variable domain: DVKVTQSSRYLVKRTGEKVFLECVQDMDHENMFWYRQDPGLGLRLIYFSYDVKMKEKGDIPEGYSVSREKKERFSLILESASTNQTSMYLCASRPRGGGAKNIQYFGAGTRLSVL.

J is TRBJ2-5 and V is TRBV2; tentatively, D is TRBD2 (5 bases). Germline V CDR1 and CDR2: SNHLY, FYNNEI. CDR3 length: 13 residues. V lost 8 bases to trimming and J lost 4 bases, with 14 bases between them. CDR3 DNA sequence: TGTGCCAGCTTGCGGGTGCCGGGAGAGACCCAGTACTTC. It encodes CASLRVPGETQYF.

V gene TRBV19 combines with J gene TRBJ2-7; D possibly corresponds to TRBD1 (6 bases). The length of the CDR3 is 15 residues. V was shortened by 1 base and J by 3 bases, with 13 bases between the two germline ends. CDR1 LNHDA and CDR2 SQIVND come from the germline V gene (reference sequence). CDR3 sequence reads: CASSIAAGAFYEQYF. CDR3 DNA sequence: TGTGCCAGTAGTATAGCCGCAGGGGCCTTCTACGAGCAGTACTTC.

The chain recombines TRBV9 with TRBJ2-4, with 9 bases that match TRBD2. Germline V gene sequence: CDR1 SGDLS, CDR2 YYNGEE. The trim removed 0 bases at V and 8 bases at J, leaving 9 bases unmatched. CDR3 size: 16 residues. The CDR3 loop reads CASSVGSGSAPHIQYF. Written as DNA, the CDR3 is TGTGCCAGCAGCGTAGGTAGCGGGAGCGCCCCCCACATTCAGTACTTC.

This chain connects TRBV5-4 to TRBJ2-5; TRBD1 aligns across 11 bases. CDR3 length: 14 residues. V dropped 5 bases and J dropped 5; count of bases not matched to a gene: 5. Germline V lookup: CDR1 SGHNT, CDR2 YYREEE (reference sequence). CDR3 amino acids: CASSRTGGRETQYF. CDR3 sequence (DNA): TGTGCCAGCAGTCGGACAGGGGGCAGGGAGACCCAGTACTTC.

The chain recombines TRBV9 with TRBJ2-5; 10 bases are a match to TRBD2. The V gene's germline CDR1 is SGDLS and CDR2 YYNGEE. V shed 4 bases and J 0 bases; nucleotides not matched to a gene: 6. CDR3 size: 16 residues. DNA for the CDR3: TGTGCCAGCAGCCCCTTTAGCGGGAGGTACCAAGAGACCCAGTACTTC. It specifies CASSPFSGRYQETQYF.

The chain is built from TRBV7-2 and TRBJ2-4; 9 positions match TRBD1. Germline V CDR1 and CDR2: SGHTA, FQGNSA. The CDR3 is 16 residues long. V was clipped by 5 bases and J by 5 bases; unmatched bases: 10. The CDR3: CASSPSGTGSQNIQYF. The CDR3 DNA follows: TGTGCCAGCAGCCCCTCCGGGACAGGGTCGCAAAACATTCAGTACTTC.

The V gene is TRBV5-4, the J gene TRBJ1-2, with TRBD1 matching over 7 bases. Trimming cost V 4 bases and J 4 bases; bases outside gene matches: 1. The CDR3 contains 12 residues. In germline, CDR1 is SGHNT, CDR2 YYREEE (reference sequence). In DNA form, the CDR3 reads TGTGCCAGCAGCCGGGACAGCTATGGCTACACCTTC. Translated, it gives CASSRDSYGYTF. The full variable domain, rest sourced from reference TRBV5-4 and TRBJ1-2, is ETGVTQSPTHLIKTRGQQVTLRCSSQSGHNTVSWYQQALGQGPQFIFQYYREEENGRGNFPPRFSGLQFPNYSSELNVNALELDDSALYLCASSRDSYGYTFGSGTRLTVV.

The V and J genes are TRBV25-1 and TRBJ1-4, with D perhaps TRBD1 (6 bases). The CDR3 runs to 14 residues. Germline V gene data show CDR1 as MGHDK and CDR2 as SYGVNS. The V end was cut by 8 bases, the J end by 7 bases, with 17 bases between. The CDR3 DNA reads TGTGCCAGCTCCACCGGGACAATTGGTGAAAAACTGTTTTTT. It translates to CASSTGTIGEKLFF.

The rearrangement uses TRBV7-8 and TRBJ2-7, with 10 bases fitting TRBD1. Germline lookup yields CDR1 SGHVS and CDR2 FQNEAQ. The CDR3 is made up of 18 amino acids. With 1 base clipped from V and 2 bases from J, the junction kept 11 bases outside the gene matches. This chain's CDR3 is CASSLGAGQGFLTYEQYF. The CDR3 coding sequence is TGTGCCAGCAGCTTAGGGGCGGGACAGGGGTTTCTTACCTACGAGCAGTACTTC.

The V gene is TRBV5-6, the J gene TRBJ1-6; D gene ambiguous. V shed 5 bases and J shed 7 bases, with 16 bases lying between them. CDR3 length: 15 residues. Germline-derived CDR1 and CDR2 are SGHDT and YYEEEE. DNA for the CDR3: TGTGCCAGCAGAAGAGGCACCTTCGTAAATTCACCCCTCCACTTT. Its protein product is CASRRGTFVNSPLHF.

V usage is TRBV7-9 and J usage is TRBJ1-5; no definite D call. Germline-derived CDR1 and CDR2 are SEHNR and FQNEAQ (reference sequence). The CDR3 has 14 amino acids. Between the trimmed V and J ends, which lost 4 bases and 0 bases, there was a span of 7 bases. CDR3 region: CASSSPGSNQPQHF. CDR3 DNA: TGTGCCAGCAGCTCCCCGGGTAGCAATCAGCCCCAGCATTTT.

V gene TRBV5-8 combines with J gene TRBJ2-7; either TRBD1 or TRBD2 may fit D (6 bases each). The CDR3 loop spans 16 amino acids. Looked up from germline, CDR1 is SGHTS and CDR2 is YDEGEE. The ends were cut back, 4 bases at V and 4 bases at J, with 21 bases in the middle. The CDR3 loop is CASSRMRGAEPYEQYF. The DNA of the CDR3 is TGTGCCAGCAGCCGGATGAGGGGGGCTGAGCCTTACGAGCAGTACTTC.

The chain links TRBV18 to TRBJ2-5; D may correspond to TRBD1 or TRBD2 (5 bases each). This CDR3 is built from 17 residues. Germline CDR1 is KGHSH and CDR2 is LQKENI. The V end was cut by 0 bases, the J end by 4 bases, with 18 bases between. DNA of the CDR3: TGTGCCAGCTCACCACCGGGACGGGGTGCGAGATCAGAGACCCAGTACTTC. Protein: CASSPPGRGARSETQYF.